A selection of T cell receptor beta chains follows, all from one sample in a study of T-cell memory formation after mild COVID-19. TCRdb reanalysed the 5' RACE reads using MiXCR and keeps one entry per CDR3 protein. This table holds some 200,000 distinct CDR3 sequences, 20% to 25% found once. Sequenced sample: PBMCs or a T cell subset sorted from them (not recorded which). The source is an adult woman who had mild COVID-19 (a few samples of this study predate the infection). Cell type and time point are not known. CDR3s include the opening cysteine and the closing phenylalanine or tryptophan. D genes are given only for firm matches. Rows may omit the clone size; those that give it use once, few, many or a size class.

>13|.|TRBV5-6|.|TRBJ1-2
TGTGCCAGCAGCTTGGGCAGCCACTATGGCTACACCTTC
CASSLGSHYGYTF
>14|.|TRBV20-1|.|TRBJ1-5
TGCAGTGCTAGAGATGCAGGATTCGGACAGCCCCAGCATTTT
CSARDAGFGQPQHF
>12|once|TRBV24-1|.|TRBJ2-1
TGTGCCACCAGTGATTACAACAATGAGCAGTTCTTC
CATSDYNNEQFF
>16|.|TRBV29-1|TRBD1|TRBJ1-2
TGCAGCGTGAATCTCTTAAATTCCGGGACAGCATATGGCTACACCTTC
CSVNLLNSGTAYGYTF
>14|few|TRBV15|.|TRBJ2-7
TGTGCCACCAGCAGAGGACGACTAGTAAACGAGCAGTACTTC
CATSRGRLVNEQYF
>13|few|TRBV6-2/TRBV6-3|TRBD1|TRBJ2-7
TGTGCCAGCAGCCGTCGACAGGGCGACGAGCAGTACTTC
CASSRRQGDEQYF
>16|few|TRBV4-3|.|TRBJ2-1
TGCGCCAGCAGCCAAGATTGGCAGGCTTCCTACAATGAGCAGTTCTTC
CASSQDWQASYNEQFF
>13|.|TRBV18|.|TRBJ1-1
TGTGCCAGCTCACCTGAGAGATCCGCTGAAGCTTTCTTT
CASSPERSAEAFF
>15|.|TRBV6-1|TRBD2|TRBJ2-3
TGTGCCAGCAGTGACGGACTAGCGGGAGTAGATACGCAGTATTTT
CASSDGLAGVDTQYF
>12|few|TRBV2|.|TRBJ1-1
TGTGCCAGCAGCCTTCAAGCCTGGGGGGCTTTCTTT
CASSLQAWGAFF
>16|few|TRBV7-9|.|TRBJ2-2
TGTGCCAGCAGCTTATTGGGACTGACGAACACCGGGGAGCTGTTTTTT
CASSLLGLTNTGELFF
>16|few|TRBV11-2|.|TRBJ2-1
TGTGCCAGCAGCTTAGAGGGCTCTAACTCCTACAATGAGCAGTTCTTC
CASSLEGSNSYNEQFF
>13|once|TRBV20-1|.|TRBJ2-1
TGCAGTGCTCTTGGGACTCGCGGGGATGAGCAGTTCTTC
CSALGTRGDEQFF
>17|.|TRBV24-1|TRBD1|TRBJ2-1
TGTGCCACCAGTGTCCACCACAGGGGAAGCTCCTACAATGAGCAGTTCTTC
CATSVHHRGSSYNEQFF
>17|.|TRBV5-5|.|TRBJ2-6
TGTGCCAGCAGCTTCGACGACAGGCTTTACGTCGCCAACGTCCTGACTTTC
CASSFDDRLYVANVLTF
>17|few|TRBV19|.|TRBJ1-4
TGTGCCAGTAGTATATTAAGTCGGGCGGGGCGGATCGAAAAACTGTTTTTT
CASSILSRAGRIEKLFF
>13|few|TRBV7-6|.|TRBJ2-7
TGTGCCAGCAGCTTACTACAGGGAATCGAGCAGTACTTC
CASSLLQGIEQYF
>15|.|TRBV4-1|.|TRBJ1-4
TGCGCCAGCAGCCAAATACAGGGAAGTACTGAAAAACTGTTTTTT
CASSQIQGSTEKLFF
>12|.|TRBV12-5|.|TRBJ1-1
TGTGCTAGTGGTTTGAAGGGGACTGAAGCTTTCTTT
CASGLKGTEAFF
>14|once|TRBV12-3/TRBV12-4|.|TRBJ1-1
TGTGCCACCGGGGGGCCGGGGGCAAGGACTGAAGCTTTCTTT
CATGGPGARTEAFF
>14|.|TRBV12-3/TRBV12-4|.|TRBJ1-1
TGTGCCAGCAGTTTGGAGGGGTTGTACACTGAAGCTTTCTTT
CASSLEGLYTEAFF
>13|few|TRBV4-1|.|TRBJ2-3
TGCGCCAGCAGCCGCAACCCGTCAGATACGCAGTATTTT
CASSRNPSDTQYF
>14|many|TRBV4-1|.|TRBJ1-3
TGCGCCAGCAGCCAAGAAGGGAGTGGAAACACCATATATTTT
CASSQEGSGNTIYF
>16|few|TRBV12-3/TRBV12-4|.|TRBJ1-3
TGTGCCAGCAGTTTATTAGGAAGGAGCTCTGGAAACACCATATATTTT
CASSLLGRSSGNTIYF
>13|many|TRBV5-5|.|TRBJ1-1
TGTGCCAGCAGCTCGGGGGGGTACACTGAAGCTTTCTTT
CASSSGGYTEAFF
>11|once|TRBV29-1|.|TRBJ2-7
TGCAGCGCCGTAACAGGGTATGAGCAGTACTTC
CSAVTGYEQYF
>14|.|TRBV7-9|TRBD1|TRBJ1-2
TGTGCCAGCAGCTTAGACAGGGGCTACTATGGCTACACCTTC
CASSLDRGYYGYTF
>12|.|TRBV30|.|TRBJ2-2
TGTGCCTGGGCAGGAGATACCGGGGAGCTGTTTTTT
CAWAGDTGELFF